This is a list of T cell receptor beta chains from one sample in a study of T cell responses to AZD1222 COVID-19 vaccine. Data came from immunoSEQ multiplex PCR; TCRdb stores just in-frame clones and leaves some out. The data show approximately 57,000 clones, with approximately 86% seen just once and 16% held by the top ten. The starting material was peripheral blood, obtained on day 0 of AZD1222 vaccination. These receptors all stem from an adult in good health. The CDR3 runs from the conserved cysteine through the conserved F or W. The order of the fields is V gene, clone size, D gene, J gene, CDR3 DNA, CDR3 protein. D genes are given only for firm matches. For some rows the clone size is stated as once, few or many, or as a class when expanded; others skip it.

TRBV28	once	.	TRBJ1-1	TGTGCCAGCGGCCGCGACGGGTACACTGAAGCTTTCTTT	CASGRDGYTEAFF
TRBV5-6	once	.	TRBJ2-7	TGTGCCAGCAGCTTTTCAGGGGCAGCCTACGAGCAGTACTTC	CASSFSGAAYEQYF
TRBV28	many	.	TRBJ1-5	TGTGCCAGCTCCACAGGGTGGACGGAGCCCCAGCATTTT	CASSTGWTEPQHF
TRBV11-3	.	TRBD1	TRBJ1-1	TGTGCCAGCAGCTACGACAGGGACACTGAAGCTTTCTTT	CASSYDRDTEAFF
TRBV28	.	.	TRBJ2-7	TGTGCCAGCAGTTTAGGGGGATACGAGCAGTACTTC	CASSLGGYEQYF
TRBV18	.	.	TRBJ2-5	TGTGCCAGCTCCCCTCTAACCGACCAGCAAGAGACCCAGTACTTC	CASSPLTDQQETQYF
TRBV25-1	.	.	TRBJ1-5	TGTGCCAGCAGTGAATGGCAGCACAATCAGCCCCAGCATTTT	CASSEWQHNQPQHF
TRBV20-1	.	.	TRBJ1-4	TGCAGTGCTAGTAAGGGTATCTCAACTAATGAAAAACTGTTTTTT	CSASKGISTNEKLFF
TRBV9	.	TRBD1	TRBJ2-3	TGTGCCAGCAGCGACTCCGGGACAGGGGCTCACACAGATACGCAGTATTTT	CASSDSGTGAHTDTQYF
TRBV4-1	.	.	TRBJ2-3	TGCGCCAGCAGCCACTTCCGGGACCAGCAGGGCGCAGATACGCAGTATTTT	CASSHFRDQQGADTQYF
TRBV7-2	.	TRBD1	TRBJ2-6	TGTGCCAGCAGCACTTGGACAGGGGGCTCTGGGGCCAACGTCCTGACTTTC	CASSTWTGGSGANVLTF
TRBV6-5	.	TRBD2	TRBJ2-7	TGTGCCAGCAGTTACTCGATTAGCGGGAGCGATTGGGAGCAGTACTTC	CASSYSISGSDWEQYF
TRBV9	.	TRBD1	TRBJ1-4	TGTGCCAGCAGTCGACAGGGAAACGGTAATGAAAAACTGTTTTTT	CASSRQGNGNEKLFF
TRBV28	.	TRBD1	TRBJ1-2	TGTGCCAGCAGAATACAGGGGGACTATGGCTACACCTTC	CASRIQGDYGYTF
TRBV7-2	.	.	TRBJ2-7	TGTGCCAGCAGCAATCAGGGGGGCATCTTCTACGAGCAGTACTTC	CASSNQGGIFYEQYF
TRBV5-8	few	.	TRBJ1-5	TGTGCCAGCAGCTTGATCTGGGCCTACAATCAGCCCCAGCATTTT	CASSLIWAYNQPQHF
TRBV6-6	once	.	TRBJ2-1	TGTGCCAGCACTGAGCTGGGCCAGCAGTTCTTC	CASTELGQQFF
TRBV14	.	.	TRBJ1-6	TGTGCCAGCAGCCAAGTAGGGGGTTCTAATTCACCCCTCCACTTT	CASSQVGGSNSPLHF
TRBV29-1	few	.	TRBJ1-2	TGCAGCGCTGGCGGGAGCTATGGCTACACCTTC	CSAGGSYGYTF
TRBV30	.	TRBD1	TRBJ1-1	TGTGCCTGGTGCAGGGGGTCAGATACTGAAGCTTTCTTT	CAWCRGSDTEAFF
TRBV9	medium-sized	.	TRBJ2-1	TGTGCCAGCAGCGATTTAGCGTGGCCAAACAATGAGCAGTTCTTC	CASSDLAWPNNEQFF
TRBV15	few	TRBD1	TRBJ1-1	TGTGCCACCAGCAGGGATGGGACAGCGAACACTGAAGCTTTCTTT	CATSRDGTANTEAFF